These T cell receptor beta chains were read from a single sample in a study of radiation and T cells in renal cell carcinoma. Method: immunoSEQ multiplex PCR; TCRdb's copy keeps in-frame clones and lacks some. This table has some 150,000 clones, around nine tenths appearing once. Material: blood, obtained from a patient whose treatment included radiotherapy and nephrectomy. Source of these receptors: a woman in her forties or fifties with renal cell carcinoma. Each CDR3 is given with its conserved first and last residue. A D gene is named only where the DNA matches it firmly. Only some rows state a clone size, as once, few, many or a class for expanded clones.

J gene | D gene | V gene | clone size | CDR3 protein | CDR3 DNA
TRBJ1-1 | - | TRBV5-1 | - | CASSLRTADSGNTEAFF | TGCGCCAGCAGCCTACGGACAGCTGACTCTGGGAACACTGAAGCTTTCTTT
TRBJ2-3 | TRBD2 | TRBV6-5 | - | CASSYSRLAVSDTQYF | TGTGCCAGCAGTTACTCGAGACTAGCTGTGAGCGATACGCAGTATTTT
TRBJ2-5 | TRBD2 | TRBV19 | once | CASSIGGTSGHQETQYF | TGTGCCAGTAGTATAGGGGGCACTAGCGGACACCAAGAGACCCAGTACTTC
TRBJ1-4 | - | TRBV5-1 | - | CASSFDRAAENEKLFF | TGCGCCAGCAGTTTTGATAGGGCCGCCGAGAATGAAAAACTGTTTTTT
TRBJ2-7 | - | TRBV7-9 | - | CASSRAGYEQYF | TGTGCCAGCAGCCGTGCCGGCTACGAGCAGTACTTC
TRBJ1-1 | TRBD1 | TRBV7-9 | - | CASSGETGTNTEAFF | TGTGCCAGCAGCGGGGAGACAGGGACGAACACTGAAGCTTTCTTT
TRBJ1-6 | - | TRBV30 | - | CAWTRQEAIPLHF | TGTGCCTGGACAAGACAGGAGGCTATCCCCCTCCACTTT
TRBJ1-2 | - | TRBV6-6 | - | CASSVGGGGYGYTF | TGTGCCAGCAGCGTAGGGGGGGGCGGTTATGGCTACACCTTC
TRBJ2-7 | - | TRBV5-6 | - | CASSYTGSYEQYF | TGTGCCAGCAGTTACACAGGGTCCTACGAGCAGTACTTC
TRBJ2-5 | TRBD2 | TRBV5-4 | once | CASSYSGGAWETQYF | TGTGCCAGCAGCTATAGCGGGGGGGCCTGGGAGACCCAGTACTTC
TRBJ2-3 | TRBD2 | TRBV6-5 | - | CASKLTSGGTDTQYF | TGTGCCAGCAAGTTGACTAGCGGGGGCACAGATACGCAGTATTTT
TRBJ1-1 | - | TRBV14 | - | CASSQNVGRTEAFF | TGTGCCAGCAGCCAAAACGTAGGTAGGACTGAAGCTTTCTTT
TRBJ2-7 | - | TRBV4-1 | - | CASSQRGRDGAYEQYF | TGCGCCAGCAGCCAAAGGGGCCGGGACGGTGCCTACGAGCAGTACTTC
TRBJ1-3 | TRBD1 | TRBV25-1 | - | CASSDQWGQGSGNTIYF | TGTGCCAGCAGTGACCAATGGGGACAGGGGTCTGGAAACACCATATATTTT
TRBJ1-4 | - | TRBV7-9 | few | CASSFQGVMEKLFF | TGTGCCAGCAGCTTTCAAGGGGTTATGGAAAAACTGTTTTTT
TRBJ2-7 | - | TRBV29-1 | - | CSVWTTRNEQYF | TGCAGCGTTTGGACAACCCGAAACGAGCAGTACTTC
TRBJ1-2 | TRBD1 | TRBV4-3 | once | CASSQDIGTGNYGYTF | TGCGCCAGCAGCCAAGATATCGGGACAGGCAACTATGGCTACACCTTC
TRBJ1-1 | - | TRBV7-8 | - | CASSPAVMNTEAFF | TGTGCCAGCAGCCCCGCGGTAATGAACACTGAAGCTTTCTTT
TRBJ1-1 | - | TRBV2 | - | CASSLGLQGEAFF | TGTGCCAGCAGCCTCGGTCTGCAGGGAGAAGCTTTCTTT
TRBJ1-4 | - | TRBV15 | - | CATSDGVGDWWGEKLFF | TGTGCCACCAGCGACGGCGTAGGTGATTGGTGGGGTGAAAAACTGTTTTTT
TRBJ1-2 | TRBD1 | TRBV30 | - | CAWGRDSFYGYTF | TGTGCCTGGGGTCGGGACAGCTTCTATGGCTACACCTTC
TRBJ1-2 | - | TRBV4-2 | - | CASSQDRGPQGYTF | TGTGCCAGCAGCCAAGATCGGGGGCCCCAGGGCTACACCTTC
TRBJ1-6 | TRBD1 | TRBV6-6 | - | CASSYSTGGGLHF | TGTGCCAGCAGTTACTCCACAGGGGGCGGCCTCCACTTT
TRBJ1-2 | - | TRBV7-2 | - | CASSLAPDNYGYTF | TGTGCCAGCAGCTTAGCTCCAGACAACTATGGCTACACCTTC
TRBJ2-7 | TRBD2 | TRBV10-1 | - | CASSELGGGTYEQYF | TGCGCCAGCAGTGAGCTGGGCGGGGGAACATACGAGCAGTACTTC
TRBJ1-5 | - | TRBV30 | - | CAWSSGTRNQPQHF | TGTGCCTGGAGTTCCGGGACAAGAAATCAGCCCCAGCATTTT
TRBJ2-7 | TRBD2 | TRBV4-2 | - | CASSPFSSSGTYEQYF | TGTGCCAGCAGCCCCTTTAGCTCTAGCGGGACCTACGAGCAGTACTTC
TRBJ1-2 | - | TRBV14 | - | CASSHRAVSANYGYIF | TGTGCCAGCAGCCACCGGGCCGTTTCCGCTAACTATGGCTACATCTTC
TRBJ2-7 | - | TRBV2 | - | CASSAFSYEQYF | TGTGCCAGCAGTGCCTTTTCCTACGAGCAGTACTTC
TRBJ2-3 | - | TRBV18 | - | CASSPVEEGRTDTQYF | TGTGCCAGCTCACCCGTCGAAGAGGGGAGGACAGATACGCAGTATTTT
TRBJ1-5 | TRBD1 | TRBV5-6 | - | CASSTYRTGRRLSNQPQHF | TGTGCCAGCAGCACCTACCGGACAGGGAGGAGGCTAAGCAATCAGCCCCAGCATTTT
TRBJ1-6 | TRBD1 | TRBV4-3 | - | CASSQLRQGGLYSLHF | TGCGCCAGCAGCCAGTTGCGCCAGGGGGGACTTTATTCCCTCCACTTT
TRBJ2-5 | - | TRBV20-1 | - | CSARGLETQYF | TGCAGTGCGCGGGGTTTGGAGACCCAGTACTTC
TRBJ1-6 | - | TRBV5-1 | - | CASSFEDSPKRPLHF | TGCGCCAGCAGCTTCGAGGACAGCCCGAAAAGACCCCTCCACTTT
TRBJ1-4 | - | TRBV27 | - | CASRPTYRLPPNEKLFF | TGTGCCAGCAGACCCACATATAGGCTCCCCCCTAATGAAAAACTGTTTTTT
TRBJ2-3 | - | TRBV6-1 | - | CASSEGTVTDTQYF | TGTGCCAGCAGTGAAGGGACAGTCACAGATACGCAGTATTTT
TRBJ1-1 | - | TRBV6-1 | - | CASSYRAEAFF | TGTGCCAGCAGTTACAGGGCCGAAGCTTTCTTT
TRBJ1-4 | - | TRBV29-1 | - | CSVDWREGEKLFF | TGCAGCGTTGATTGGAGGGAGGGTGAAAAACTGTTTTTT
TRBJ1-4 | - | TRBV5-3 | - | CARSLGVSGRNEKLFF | TGTGCCAGAAGCTTGGGGGTGAGCGGCCGTAATGAAAAACTGTTTTTT
TRBJ1-6 | - | TRBV6-1 | - | CASSEPGGGPDNSPLHF | TGTGCCAGCAGTGAACCCGGGGGGGGGCCCGATAATTCACCCCTCCACTTT
TRBJ1-5 | - | TRBV2 | - | CASSDWDWGEYSNQPQHF | TGTGCCAGCAGTGATTGGGATTGGGGGGAGTATAGCAATCAGCCCCAGCATTTT
TRBJ1-1 | TRBD1 | TRBV30 | few | CAWTGGHTEAFF | TGTGCCTGGACAGGGGGCCACACTGAAGCTTTCTTT
TRBJ2-3 | TRBD2 | TRBV7-9 | - | CASSQRTSGLSTDTQYF | TGTGCCAGCAGCCAAAGGACTAGCGGACTAAGCACAGATACGCAGTATTTT
TRBJ1-2 | TRBD1 | TRBV4-3 | - | CASSQGNTGGDGYTF | TGCGCCAGCAGCCAAGGAAATACAGGGGGCGATGGCTACACCTTC
TRBJ1-4 | TRBD1 | TRBV29-1 | - | CSASPWTGGNEKLFF | TGCAGCGCCTCCCCCTGGACAGGCGGCAATGAAAAACTGTTTTTT
TRBJ1-5 | TRBD1 | TRBV6-5 | - | CASSYHGQGGQPQHF | TGTGCCAGCAGTTACCACGGACAGGGAGGTCAGCCCCAGCATTTT
TRBJ1-1 | - | TRBV15 | - | CATSLRVQMNTEAFF | TGTGCCACCAGCCTCCGGGTCCAAATGAACACTGAAGCTTTCTTT
TRBJ2-1 | TRBD2 | TRBV5-1 | - | CASSLDLSGVPYNEQFF | TGCGCCAGCAGCTTGGACTTGAGCGGGGTCCCCTACAATGAGCAGTTCTTC
TRBJ2-3 | - | TRBV9 | - | CASSPKGRRSSSTDTQYF | TGTGCCAGCAGCCCCAAGGGGCGGAGGTCTTCTAGCACAGATACGCAGTATTTT